This record concerns one T cell receptor (beta chain) sequence. CDR1 LGHNA and CDR2 YNFKEQ come from the germline V gene. The CDR3 covers 16 residues. The V and J ends lost 0 bases and 2 bases respectively, with 13 bases between them. Original processing notes: Reference gene primer amplification gave estimated nucleated cell counts. Sequenced by immunoSEQ multiplex PCR; TCRdb stores in-frame clones only, minus some. D and trimming come from the DNA, and the V and J calls and clone size come from that table. The sample gives some 390,000 clones, approximately 86% of which show up once; around 2.9% is in the top ten. This entry comes from a study of blood T cell repertoires in COVID-19. Across the whole study: Acute and convalescent COVID-19 samples came from the United States, Italy and Spain. The analysed material was cDNA or gDNA that came from T cells, B-cell-depleted T cells, or PBMCs.

The chain joins TRBV4-2 to TRBJ2-5, with D possibly TRBD2 on 5 matching bases. Sequencing was done on a sample of peripheral blood. The receptor comes from a human donor in a cohort sampled during active COVID-19. CDR3 in amino acids: CASSQELYGIQETQYF. CDR3 bases: TGTGCCAGCAGCCAAGAACTCTACGGGATACAAGAGACCCAGTACTTC.